This T cell receptor (beta chain) is from a study of cytomegalovirus exposure and HLA in healthy donors. Germline CDR1 and CDR2: SNHLY and FYNNEI. V lost 6 bases and J 4 bases, leaving 18 bases between the germline ends. This CDR3 contains 15 residues. Points from the study as a whole: TCR beta V- and J-gene trimming was later associated with a missense DCLRE1C variant.

On this clone: The antigen is undetermined.

PCR employed 60 Vbeta and 13 Jbeta primers. Sequencing used immunoSEQ multiplex PCR; TCRdb keeps in-frame clones, though not all of them. The clone table shows approximately 140,000 clones, with the ten largest holding around 1.5%. This TCR was sampled from a woman aged 40 to 55 in good health and CMV-seronegative. Sequencing was performed on PBMCs. The chain combines TRBV2 with TRBJ2-5; tentatively, D is TRBD2 (7 bases). The CDR3 DNA is TGTGCCAGCAGGGGGCGTGGGGGGGGCGTAGAGACCCAGTACTTC. Translating gives CASRGRGGGVETQYF.